This T cell receptor (beta chain) was found in a study of cytomegalovirus exposure and HLA in healthy donors. Study background: A data release that came early held 80 million to 95 million unique TCRs from HLA-typed donors. Study observations and caveats: The study found most TCR sequences rare, yet found some public TCRs in many donors. CMV serostatus was the sole immune exposure data available.

Comments on this clone: Its target is unknown.

60 Vbeta and 13 Jbeta primers were used in PCR. Using immunoSEQ multiplex PCR, the repertoire was profiled, and TCRdb retains in-frame clones only, with some absent. The sample comprises under 130,000 clones, roughly 85% of which are singletons, and 3% to 3.5% rests with the top ten. This clonotype was sampled from a woman in her thirties or forties in good health and CMV-seronegative. Sequenced sample: PBMCs.

This CDR3 is CASSFGSTQYF. The CDR3 coding sequence is TGTGCCAGCAGCTTTGGGAGCACGCAGTATTTT. The chain combines TRBV7-2 with TRBJ2-3; perhaps TRBD2 as D (5 bases). Between the trimmed V and J ends, which lost 3 bases and 9 bases, there was a span of 7 bases. From germline, CDR1 is SGHTA and CDR2 FQGNSA. This CDR3 is 11 amino acids long. The full variable domain, rest sourced from reference TRBV7-2 and TRBJ2-3, is GAGVSQSPSNKVTEKGKDVELRCDPISGHTALYWYRQSLGQGLEFLIYFQGNSAPDKSGLPSDRFSAERTGGSVSTLTIQRTQQEDSAVYLCASSFGSTQYFGPGTRLTVL.